This T cell receptor (beta chain) was identified in a study of blood T cells in healthy people across ages. Study-level results: The recorded TCR beta diversity per million T cells decreased in a roughly linear manner with age. PBMCs that were unsorted prevented a conclusive naive versus antigen-experienced comparison.

Per the germline V gene, CDR1 is SGHTA and CDR2 is FQGNSA. J gave up 4 bases and V 8 bases, and 7 bases lay outside the gene matches. This CDR3 is 14 amino acids long. Remarks on this clonotype: Its specificity is unknown.

It was with a sample-barcoded 5' primer and a J-beta primer mix that a second PCR of roughly 7 to 12 cycles was run. Via MiXCR, TCRdb re-called the 5' RACE reads, giving one row per CDR3 protein. The sample contains under 2,000,000 distinct CDR3 sequences, roughly 50% of which appear only once. The receptor was derived from a woman aged 40 to 55 in good health. Sequenced material: blood. The V and J genes are TRBV7-2 and TRBJ2-3; TRBD1 aligns across 9 bases. The CDR3 nucleotides read TGTGCCAGCGGACACAGGGGGCCTGCAGATACGCAGTATTTT. Its translation is CASGHRGPADTQYF. Using reference TRBV7-2 and TRBJ2-3 for the parts outside the CDR3, the full variable domain is GAGVSQSPSNKVTEKGKDVELRCDPISGHTALYWYRQSLGQGLEFLIYFQGNSAPDKSGLPSDRFSAERTGGSVSTLTIQRTQQEDSAVYLCASGHRGPADTQYFGPGTRLTVL.